This TCR beta chain was sequenced in a study of Siglec-9 on CD8 T cells in melanoma. This table comes from immunoSEQ multiplex PCR, and its TCRdb copy is limited to in-frame clones, with some not included. The sample carries some 37,000 clones, 84% recorded once. The study's findings and limits: An effector memory CD8+ T-cell subset seemingly accumulating in melanoma was reportedly marked and regulated by Siglec-9.

V was shortened by 4 bases and J by 4 bases, with 17 bases between the two germline ends. This CDR3 has 17 amino acids. The germline gives CDR1 SGHVS, CDR2 FNYEAQ. Comment on this clone: Its target is unknown.

Sequencing was carried out using Siglec-9- CD8+ T cells sorted from blood. The chain is built from TRBV7-6 and TRBJ2-6; possibly TRBD2 for D (6 bases). This receptor was obtained from a human donor in good health. CDR3 region: CASSSRGGVPGANVLTF. In DNA, the CDR3 is TGTGCCAGCAGCTCTAGAGGCGGGGTACCCGGGGCCAACGTCCTGACTTTC.